This T cell receptor (beta chain) was found in a study of T cells in Graves' hyperthyroidism and ophthalmopathy. Study results and limitations: Model predictions of ophthalmopathy came a median around 6.5 months before onset.

Turning to this clonotype: Its matching antigen is unknown.

Subjects aged 18 to 65 presented with newly diagnosed hyperthyroidism of less than 2 months' duration. V lost 4 bases, J lost 5 bases, and 17 bases lay in between. In germline, CDR1 is MGHRA, CDR2 YSYEKL. CDR3 length equals 15 residues. It was RNA transcripts that yielded the amplified TCR beta CDR3 regions. With the HTBI primer set, the TCR CDR3 went through a first round of RT-PCR. TCRdb reprocessed the multiplex PCR reads with MiXCR, giving one entry per CDR3 protein. Of around 800,000 distinct CDR3 sequences listed, 35% to 45% are singletons. V is TRBV4-1 and J is TRBJ2-5; D not resolved. This sequence was found in a young man with Graves' hyperthyroidism. The sample taken for sequencing was blood. The CDR3 region is CASSRYSSRSETQYF. Here the CDR3 DNA reads TGCGCCAGCAGCCGATACTCCAGCCGGAGTGAGACCCAGTACTTC.